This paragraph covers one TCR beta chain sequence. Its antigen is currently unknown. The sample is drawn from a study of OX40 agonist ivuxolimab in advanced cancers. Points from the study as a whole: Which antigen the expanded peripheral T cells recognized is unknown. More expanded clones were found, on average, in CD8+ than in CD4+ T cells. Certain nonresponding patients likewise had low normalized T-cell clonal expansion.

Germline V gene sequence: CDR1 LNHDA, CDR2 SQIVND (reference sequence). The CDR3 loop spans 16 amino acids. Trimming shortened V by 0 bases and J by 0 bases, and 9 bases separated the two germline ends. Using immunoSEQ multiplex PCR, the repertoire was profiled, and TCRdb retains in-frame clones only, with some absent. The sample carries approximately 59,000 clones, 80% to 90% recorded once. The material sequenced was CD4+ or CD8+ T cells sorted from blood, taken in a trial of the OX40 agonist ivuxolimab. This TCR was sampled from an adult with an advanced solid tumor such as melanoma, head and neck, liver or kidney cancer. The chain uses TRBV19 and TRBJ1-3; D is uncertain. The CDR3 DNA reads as TGTGCCAGTAGTATAGACGGGATATACTCTGGAAACACCATATATTTT. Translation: CASSIDGIYSGNTIYF.